The 28 T cell receptor beta chains in this list originate from one sample, sequenced in a study of shared clonotypes between healthy human individuals. Sequenced by immunoSEQ multiplex PCR; TCRdb stores in-frame clones only, minus some. This table has about 1,900,000 clones, 85% to 95% appearing once. Naivety among CD8 cells was defined by CD45RO negativity and positive CCR7 selection, thereby excluding terminally differentiated effector memory CD45RA+ cells. Sample: naive CD8+ T cells sorted from blood. The receptors shown here come from a man aged 18-30 years in good health.

The CDR3 bases are TGCGCCAGCAGCCAAGGGACACCCTCCGAGCAGTACTTC. This sequence encodes CASSQGTPSEQYF. The chain employs TRBV4-1 and TRBJ2-7; possible D gene TRBD1, 5 bases. The V and J ends lost 1 base and 6 bases respectively, with 10 bases between them. There are 13 residues in the CDR3. CDR1 and CDR2 (germline): MGHRA, YSYEKL.

This chain connects TRBV6-6 to TRBJ2-7; TRBD2 matches at 8 bases. The V gene end was trimmed by 4 bases and the J gene end by 4 bases; junction bases not matched to a gene: 6. This CDR3 has 14 residues. Germline V CDR1 and CDR2: MNHNY, SVGAGI (reference sequence). CDR3 loop: CASSSPGGGYEQYF. CDR3 sequence (DNA): TGTGCCAGCAGTTCCCCCGGGGGGGGTTACGAGCAGTACTTC.

CDR3 loop: CASSQEYEREGTDTQYF. DNA of the CDR3: TGCGCCAGCAGCCAAGAATACGAGCGGGAGGGGACAGATACGCAGTATTTT. The chain uses TRBV4-1 and TRBJ2-3; TRBD2 matches 10 bases. With V trimmed by 0 bases and J by 3 bases, 6 bases remained unmatched. CDR3 size: 17 residues. Germline-derived CDR1 and CDR2 are MGHRA and YSYEKL.

The chain uses TRBV30 and TRBJ2-5, with 7 positions matching TRBD1. The germline CDR1 and CDR2 sequences are GTSNPN and SVGIG (reference sequence). With V trimmed by 1 base and J by 2 bases, 7 bases remained unmatched. The CDR3 sequence is 15 residues long. The CDR3 region is CAWSELGQSQETQYF. CDR3 nucleotides: TGTGCCTGGAGTGAGTTGGGACAGTCTCAAGAGACCCAGTACTTC.

The chain couples TRBV2 to TRBJ1-4; 7 bases line up with TRBD1. J was trimmed by 4 bases and V by 2 bases; bases with no gene match: 1. Per the germline V gene, CDR1 is SNHLY and CDR2 is FYNNEI. This CDR3 has 14 amino acids. CDR3 nucleotide sequence: TGTGCCAGCAGTGAACGGGACAGTAATGAAAAACTGTTTTTT. This sequence encodes CASSERDSNEKLFF.

The V gene is TRBV7-2, the J gene TRBJ1-5; the D gene is possibly TRBD1 (6 bases). V was clipped by 5 bases and J by 4 bases, with 15 bases between them. The germline V gene has CDR1 SGHTA and CDR2 FQGNSA. CDR3 length: 15 amino acids. The CDR3 DNA reads as TGTGCCAGCAGCGAGGGGGGGTACAGAAATCAGCCCCAGCATTTT. As protein: CASSEGGYRNQPQHF.

The CDR3 sequence is CASSPPDRSVETQYF. The CDR3 DNA reads TGTGCCAGCAGCCCCCCCGACCGAAGCGTGGAGACCCAGTACTTC. This sequence joins TRBV7-9 and TRBJ2-5, with D unclear. V lost 5 bases, J lost 5 bases, and 18 bases lay in between. The CDR3 spans 15 residues. CDR1 and CDR2 from the germline V gene are SEHNR and FQNEAQ (reference sequence).

The chain recombines TRBV5-1 with TRBJ1-1; no definite D call. V was shortened by 2 bases and J by 5 bases, with 16 bases between the two germline ends. In germline, CDR1 is SGHRS, CDR2 YFSETQ. This CDR3 region has 15 residues. The CDR3, as DNA: TGCGCCAGCAGCTTAACACGGAGCCAAGGAACTGAAGCTTTCTTT. Amino acid sequence: CASSLTRSQGTEAFF.

About this clone: Other DNA sequences from this sample encode an identical CDR3 as well. The chain links TRBV27 to TRBJ2-1; 10 nucleotides agree with TRBD2. CDR1 and CDR2 (germline): MNHEY, SMNVEV (reference sequence). CDR3 length: 16 amino acids. Trimming took 4 bases from V and 3 from J; bases not matched to a gene: 6. The chain's CDR3 is CASSSTGLADYNEQFF. The CDR3 DNA reads as TGTGCCAGCAGTTCGACCGGACTAGCGGACTACAATGAGCAGTTCTTC.

CDR3 nucleotide sequence: TGTGCCAGCAGCCGCGGCTTACTCTCCTACGAGCAGTACTTC. This translates into CASSRGLLSYEQYF. The chain combines TRBV27 with TRBJ2-7; D is ambiguous. CDR1 is MNHEY, CDR2 SMNVEV, per germline (reference sequence). CDR3 length: 14 residues. V was clipped by 6 bases and J by 0 bases, with 12 bases between them.

A single count supports this clone. The gene calls are TRBV7-9 and TRBJ2-3; tentatively, D is TRBD1 or TRBD2 (5 bases each). This CDR3 has 17 residues. CDR1 is SEHNR and CDR2 is FQNEAQ in the germline V gene (reference sequence). Trimming took 5 bases from V and 3 from J, leaving 21 bases between them. The CDR3 DNA reads as TGTGCCAGCAGCCTCACCTCCGGGACCATCGGGACAGATACGCAGTATTTT. Translated, it gives CASSLTSGTIGTDTQYF.

The chain has TRBV5-6 and TRBJ2-7, with D tentatively TRBD1 (6 bases). The germline V gene encodes CDR1 SGHDT and CDR2 YYEEEE. The V gene lost 3 bases and the J gene lost 3 bases, with 16 bases spanning the gap. The CDR3 has 15 residues. As DNA, the CDR3 is TGTGCCAGCAGCTCCCCCCTTGACAGGCACTACGAGCAGTACTTC. It encodes CASSSPLDRHYEQYF. Full variable domain (outside the CDR3, taken from reference TRBV5-6 and TRBJ2-7): DAGVTQSPTHLIKTRGQQVTLRCSPKSGHDTVSWYQQALGQGPQFIFQYYEEEERQRGNFPDRFSGHQFPNYSSELNVNALLLGDSALYLCASSSPLDRHYEQYFGPGTRLTVT.

With respect to this clone: Other DNA sequences in this sample translate to the same CDR3. This chain joins TRBV11-2 and TRBJ2-7; no definite D call. Germline-derived CDR1 and CDR2 are SGHAT and FQNNGV. The length of the CDR3 is 13 residues. The ends were cut back, 1 base at V and 4 bases at J, with 8 bases in the middle. The CDR3 DNA reads TGTGCCAGCAGCTTAGGGGCCCGGTACGAGCAGTACTTC. This encodes CASSLGARYEQYF.

This chain connects TRBV6-5 to TRBJ1-1; D is unresolved. Germline lookup yields CDR1 MNHEY and CDR2 SVGAGI. The length of the CDR3 is 13 residues. V was pared by 10 bases and J by 0 bases, with 12 bases between. The DNA for the CDR3 is TGTGCCACCAGAACAGAGATGAACACTGAAGCTTTCTTT. This codes for CATRTEMNTEAFF.

The V and J genes are TRBV7-9 and TRBJ2-3; TRBD1 or TRBD2 may be the D gene (5 bases each). V was trimmed by 2 bases and J by 3 bases, leaving 9 bases between them. Germline assignment: CDR1 SEHNR and CDR2 FQNEAQ (reference sequence). The CDR3 is 14 amino acids. CDR3 sequence (DNA): TGTGCCAGCAGCTTAATGGGACCTACAGATACGCAGTATTTT. Its translation: CASSLMGPTDTQYF.

The chain is built from TRBV27 and TRBJ2-3; 7 bases agree with TRBD1. The V segment lost 10 bases and the J segment 2 bases; nucleotides outside the gene matches: 12. This CDR3 has 15 residues. Germline V gene sequence: CDR1 MNHEY, CDR2 SMNVEV (reference sequence). The CDR3 spells CATQPGQKYTDTQYF. CDR3 nucleotide sequence: TGTGCCACCCAACCGGGACAGAAATACACAGATACGCAGTATTTT.

The chain couples TRBV19 to TRBJ1-5; D remains ambiguous. The germline gives CDR1 LNHDA, CDR2 SQIVND (reference sequence). V lost 3 bases and J lost 7, with 7 bases in between. The CDR3 totals 12 residues. The CDR3 protein is CASSMELQPQHF. The CDR3 nucleotides are TGTGCCAGTAGTATGGAGCTGCAGCCCCAGCATTTT. The variable domain in full, completed from reference TRBV19 and TRBJ1-5, reads DGGITQSPKYLFRKEGQNVTLSCEQNLNHDAMYWYRQDPGQGLRLIYYSQIVNDFQKGDIAEGYSVSREKKESFPLTVTSAQKNPTAFYLCASSMELQPQHFGDGTRLSIL.

The chain uses TRBV7-2 and TRBJ2-3, with D possibly TRBD2 on 6 matching bases. Between the trimmed V and J ends, which lost 1 base and 0 bases, there was a span of 17 bases. In germline, CDR1 is SGHTA, CDR2 FQGNSA. There are 18 residues in the CDR3. The CDR3: CASSLGASGYPSTDTQYF. For the CDR3, the DNA is TGTGCCAGCAGCTTAGGAGCGAGCGGGTACCCTAGCACAGATACGCAGTATTTT.

The genes are TRBV5-6 and TRBJ2-3; D is undetermined. Germline loops: CDR1 SGHDT, CDR2 YYEEEE. The germline V and J ends were trimmed by 7 bases and 5 bases, with 11 bases remaining between them. This CDR3 comprises 12 residues. DNA for the CDR3: TGTGCCAGCTCGTATCTCGGAGATACGCAGTATTTT. Translation gives CASSYLGDTQYF.

The chain uses TRBV30 and TRBJ2-7; D gene unclear. Trimming shortened V by 5 bases and J by 0 bases, and 17 bases separated the two germline ends. CDR3 length equals 15 residues. Germline lookup yields CDR1 GTSNPN and CDR2 SVGIG (reference sequence). CDR3 amino acids: CAWDWIGGSSYEQYF. The CDR3 DNA follows: TGTGCCTGGGATTGGATAGGTGGCAGCTCCTACGAGCAGTACTTC.

The J gene is TRBJ2-5, the V gene TRBV7-9, with TRBD1 as a possible D gene (5 bases). The length of the CDR3 is 15 residues. Trimming took off 0 bases at V and 4 bases at J, with 12 bases between the two ends. In germline, CDR1 is SEHNR, CDR2 FQNEAQ (reference sequence). CDR3 sequence (DNA): TGTGCCAGCAGCTTAGCCCAACCAGGGATAGAGACCCAGTACTTC. Translated, it gives CASSLAQPGIETQYF.

The chain uses TRBV27 and TRBJ2-7, with 9 positions matching TRBD1. Germline V gene lookup returns CDR1 MNHEY and CDR2 SMNVEV (reference sequence). The CDR3 extends over 16 amino acids. After removal of 5 bases from V and 4 bases from J, the junction contained 12 bases not matched to a gene. The CDR3 bases are TGTGCCAGCAGTCCCTTCGCCGGGACAGGGACTTACGAGCAGTACTTC. Protein product: CASSPFAGTGTYEQYF.

The genes are TRBV29-1 and TRBJ2-5, with 11 bases fitting TRBD2. V lost 2 bases, J lost 1 base, and 18 bases stayed unmatched. Germline CDR1 SQVTM, CDR2 ANQGSEA. The CDR3 is 20 amino acids. CDR3 nucleotides: TGCAGCGTTGAACTACACCCCCCTAGCGGGAGGTCCCCTTCCCAAGAGACCCAGTACTTC. This sequence encodes CSVELHPPSGRSPSQETQYF. Drawing the rest from reference TRBV29-1 and TRBJ2-5, the complete variable domain is SAVISQKPSRDICQRGTSLTIQCQVDSQVTMMFWYRQQPGQSLTLIATANQGSEATYESGFVIDKFPISRPNLTFSTLTVSNMSPEDSSIYLCSVELHPPSGRSPSQETQYFGPGTRLLVL.

The chain combines TRBV19 with TRBJ2-2, with D possibly TRBD2 on 5 matching bases. Germline loops: CDR1 LNHDA, CDR2 SQIVND (reference sequence). V was cut by 3 bases and J by 1 base, with 12 bases left in between. The CDR3 runs to 16 residues. CDR3 DNA sequence: TGTGCCAGTAGTATCGGACTCGATTTGAACACCGGGGAGCTGTTTTTT. As protein: CASSIGLDLNTGELFF.

This chain uses TRBV30 with TRBJ1-1, with no clear D. CDR1 GTSNPN and CDR2 SVGIG come from the germline V gene (reference sequence). V was cut by 3 bases and J by 5 bases, with 7 bases left in between. The CDR3 spans 11 residues. CDR3 sequence (DNA): TGTGCCTGGAGCGCGGAAACTGAAGCTTTCTTT. Amino acid sequence: CAWSAETEAFF.

This clone was seen once. V usage is TRBV2 and J usage is TRBJ2-7; a weak D match, TRBD1 (6 bases). Germline values: CDR1 SNHLY, CDR2 FYNNEI. The CDR3 is 14 amino acids. V was pared by 8 bases and J by 0 bases, with 14 bases between. The DNA for the CDR3 is TGTGCCAGCTTGGACGGACAGAGCTCCTACGAGCAGTACTTC. Encoded protein: CASLDGQSSYEQYF.

The rearrangement uses TRBV2 and TRBJ2-3; TRBD2 aligns across 11 bases. This CDR3 region has 15 residues. V was clipped by 5 bases and J by 3 bases; unmatched bases: 4. The germline gives CDR1 SNHLY, CDR2 FYNNEI. The CDR3 DNA sequence: TGTGCCAGCAGTTTACTAGCGGGAGCTACAGATACGCAGTATTTT. Translating it yields CASSLLAGATDTQYF.

The chain joins TRBV6-1 to TRBJ2-5; the match to TRBD2 covers 9 bases. V lost 2 bases and J lost 4; bases outside the gene matches: 8. Per germline, CDR1 MNHNS and CDR2 SASEGT. This CDR3 spans 16 amino acids. In nucleotides, the CDR3 is TGTGCCAGCAGTGAAAGGCGGGGGGGCGGTAGAGAGACCCAGTACTTC. Translating it yields CASSERRGGGRETQYF.